The rows below give T cell receptor beta chains drawn from one sample of a study of blood T cell repertoires in COVID-19. TCRdb's table, derived via immunoSEQ multiplex PCR, lists solely in-frame clones and lacks some. This sample yields 25,000 to 40,000 clones, of which approximately 85% are seen a single time; 7% to 7.5% belongs to the top ten. Source material: peripheral blood. The receptors originated from a human donor in a cohort sampled during active COVID-19. Both conserved end residues are part of each CDR3. The order of the fields is J gene, V gene, clone size, D gene, CDR3 DNA, CDR3 protein. A D gene is named only where the DNA matches it firmly. Expanded clones get a size class; other rows say once, few or many, or leave the size out.

J: TRBJ2-2
V: TRBV27
size: once
D: .
DNA: TGTGCCAGTAAAACCGGGGGCGGGGAGCTGTTTTTT
CDR3: CASKTGGGELFF

J: TRBJ2-1
V: TRBV29-1
size: .
D: .
DNA: TGCAGCTATCGTGGCAGGGACAATGAGCAGTTCTTC
CDR3: CSYRGRDNEQFF

J: TRBJ2-7
V: TRBV9
size: .
D: TRBD1
DNA: TGTGCCAGCAGCGACCCTCAGGGGACAGGGGGAAGAATCGGCGAGCAGTACTTC
CDR3: CASSDPQGTGGRIGEQYF

J: TRBJ2-5
V: TRBV7-3
size: .
D: TRBD2
DNA: TGTGCCAGCAGCTTAAACCCGGGGACTAGCAGAGAGACCCAGTACTTC
CDR3: CASSLNPGTSRETQYF

J: TRBJ2-1
V: TRBV6-6
size: .
D: .
DNA: TGTGCCAGCCGAAAGGGGGATGAGCAGTTCTTC
CDR3: CASRKGDEQFF

J: TRBJ1-4
V: TRBV5-1
size: few
D: TRBD1
DNA: TGCGCCAGCAGCCCACAGGGGAACACCCCTGAAAAACTGTTTTTT
CDR3: CASSPQGNTPEKLFF

J: TRBJ2-6
V: TRBV28
size: .
D: .
DNA: TGTGCCAGCAGTTCGCCAGGACAGCCAGGGGTCCTGACTTTC
CDR3: CASSSPGQPGVLTF

J: TRBJ1-2
V: TRBV5-1
size: .
D: TRBD1
DNA: TGCGCCAGCAGCGATTCGACAGGGTCCTATGGCTACACCTTC
CDR3: CASSDSTGSYGYTF

J: TRBJ1-1
V: TRBV30
size: .
D: .
DNA: TGTGCCTGGAGTATTGACAGCTCTAACACTGAAGCTTTCTTT
CDR3: CAWSIDSSNTEAFF

J: TRBJ2-5
V: TRBV28
size: .
D: TRBD2
DNA: TGTGCCAGCAGTCCGGGGGGGAGGGAGGAGACCCAGTACTTC
CDR3: CASSPGGREETQYF